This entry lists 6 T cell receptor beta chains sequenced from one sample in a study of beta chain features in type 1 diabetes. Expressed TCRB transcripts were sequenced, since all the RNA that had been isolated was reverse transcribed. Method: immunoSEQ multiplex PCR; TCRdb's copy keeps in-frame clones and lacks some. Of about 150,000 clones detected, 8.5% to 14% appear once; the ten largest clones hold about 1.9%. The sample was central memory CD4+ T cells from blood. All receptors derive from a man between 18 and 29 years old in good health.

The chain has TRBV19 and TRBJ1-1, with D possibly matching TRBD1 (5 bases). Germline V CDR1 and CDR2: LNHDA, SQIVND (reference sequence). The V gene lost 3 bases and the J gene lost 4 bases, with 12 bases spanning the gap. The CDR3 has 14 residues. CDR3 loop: CASSIRRQSTEAFF. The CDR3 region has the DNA TGTGCCAGTAGTATCCGGCGACAGAGCACTGAAGCTTTCTTT. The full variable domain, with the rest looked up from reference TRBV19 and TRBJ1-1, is DGGITQSPKYLFRKEGQNVTLSCEQNLNHDAMYWYRQDPGQGLRLIYYSQIVNDFQKGDIAEGYSVSREKKESFPLTVTSAQKNPTAFYLCASSIRRQSTEAFFGQGTRLTVV.

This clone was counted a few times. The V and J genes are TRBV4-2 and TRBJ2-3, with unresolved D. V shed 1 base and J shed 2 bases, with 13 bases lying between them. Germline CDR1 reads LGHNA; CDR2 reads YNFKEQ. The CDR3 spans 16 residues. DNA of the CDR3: TGTGCCAGCAGCCAAGGTAGATTTGACGACACAGATACGCAGTATTTT. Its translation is CASSQGRFDDTDTQYF.

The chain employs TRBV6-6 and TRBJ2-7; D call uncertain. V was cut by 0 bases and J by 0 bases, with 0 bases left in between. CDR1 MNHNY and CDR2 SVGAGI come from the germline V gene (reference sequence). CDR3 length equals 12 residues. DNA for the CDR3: TGTGCCAGCAGTTACTCCTCCTACGAGCAGTACTTC. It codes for CASSYSSYEQYF.

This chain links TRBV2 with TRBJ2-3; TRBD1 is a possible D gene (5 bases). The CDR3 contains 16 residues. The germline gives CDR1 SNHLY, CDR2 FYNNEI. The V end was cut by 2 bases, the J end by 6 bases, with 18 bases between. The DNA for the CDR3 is TGTGCCAGCAGTGAAATGGGGCCTAGAGTAGCTGATACGCAGTATTTT. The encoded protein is CASSEMGPRVADTQYF.

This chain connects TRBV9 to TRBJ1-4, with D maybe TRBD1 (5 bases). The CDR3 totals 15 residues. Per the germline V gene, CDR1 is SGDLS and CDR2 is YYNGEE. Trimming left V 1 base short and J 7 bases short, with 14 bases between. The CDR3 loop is CASSVSQGGSEKLFF. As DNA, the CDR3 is TGTGCCAGCAGCGTATCCCAGGGAGGGTCTGAAAAACTGTTTTTT.

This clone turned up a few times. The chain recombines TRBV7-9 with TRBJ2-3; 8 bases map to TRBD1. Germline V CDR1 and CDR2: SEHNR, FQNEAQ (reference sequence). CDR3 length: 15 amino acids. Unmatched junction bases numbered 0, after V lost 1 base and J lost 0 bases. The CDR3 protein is CASSLGTGSTDTQYF. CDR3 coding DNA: TGTGCCAGCAGCTTAGGGACAGGGAGCACAGATACGCAGTATTTT.